Ten or more counts support the clone carrying this TCR beta chain. The antigen is unknown. Control and CVID samples contributed equal amounts of genomic DNA. The table came from immunoSEQ multiplex PCR; TCRdb's copy has only in-frame clones and leaves some out. The sample has 57,000 or so clones, none seen only once. The sample belongs to a study of T cell clonality in common variable immunodeficiency. The study's findings and limits: CVID patient heterogeneity limited repertoire-clinical complication correlations. Compared with healthy controls, CVID subjects showed increased TCRbeta clonality, mostly in about a third. Reportedly, TCR beta sequences from common variable immunodeficiency showed fewer deletions and N-nucleotide insertions.

This receptor was taken from a person aged 18-70 years in good health. Material for sequencing was peripheral blood mononuclear cells.

The CDR3 DNA, read in part, is TGCAGTGCTAGAGATGGTAGCGGCTACGAG. Its translation is CSARDGSGYE. The full CDR3 sequence reads CSARDGSGYEQYF. The chain combines TRBV20-1 with TRBJ2-7; possible D gene TRBD2, 6 bases. The read falls 3 residues short of the CDR3 end, and the missing part is taken from the germline J gene. CDR3 length: 13 residues. Trimming took 0 bases from V and 3 from J, leaving 9 bases between them. Germline V gene sequence: CDR1 DFQATT, CDR2 SNEGSKA (reference sequence).